The 8 T cell receptor beta chains below all came from one sample that was sequenced in a study of technical replicates of blood from a handful of donors. Sequencing used immunoSEQ multiplex PCR; TCRdb keeps in-frame clones, though not all of them. Of 82,000 or so clones listed, 96% were seen once; the top ten hold approximately 0.41%. The source material was T cells isolated from PBMCs. All receptors derive from a human donor in good health.

The gene calls are TRBV27 and TRBJ2-1, with D possibly TRBD1 on 7 matching bases. The length of the CDR3 is 14 residues. Per the germline V gene, CDR1 is MNHEY and CDR2 is SMNVEV (reference sequence). Between the trimmed V and J ends, which lost 4 bases and 7 bases, there was a span of 14 bases. CDR3 region: CASSYGRGVNEQFF. In nucleotides, the CDR3 is TGTGCCAGCAGTTACGGCAGGGGGGTTAATGAGCAGTTCTTC.

V usage is TRBV2 and J usage is TRBJ2-2, with 12 nucleotides matching TRBD1. The length of the CDR3 is 16 residues. Germline loops: CDR1 SNHLY, CDR2 FYNNEI. The ends lost 5 bases at V and 4 bases at J; junction bases unmatched: 5. CDR3 nucleotide sequence: TGTGCCAGCAGTACGGGACAGGGGGCCGGCACCGGGGAGCTGTTTTTT. Amino acid sequence: CASSTGQGAGTGELFF.

J is TRBJ2-3 and V is TRBV18, with TRBD2 matching over 7 bases. The ends lost 1 base at V and 7 bases at J; junction bases unmatched: 8. CDR1 and CDR2 from the germline V gene are KGHSH and LQKENI. The CDR3 extends over 15 amino acids. The CDR3 DNA reads TGTGCCAGCTCACCACTCCCCCTAGCGGTGAATACGCAGTATTTT. It translates to CASSPLPLAVNTQYF. Full variable domain (outside the CDR3, taken from reference TRBV18 and TRBJ2-3): NAGVMQNPRHLVRRRGQEARLRCSPMKGHSHVYWYRQLPEEGLKFMVYLQKENIIDESGMPKERFSAEFPKEGPSILRIQQVVRGDSAAYFCASSPLPLAVNTQYFGPGTRLTVL.

V and J are TRBV25-1 and TRBJ1-2; D is unresolved. The germline V gene encodes CDR1 MGHDK and CDR2 SYGVNS. The germline V and J ends were trimmed by 2 bases and 7 bases, with 5 bases remaining between them. The CDR3 has 11 residues. CDR3 residues: CASSENRGYTF. The DNA of the CDR3 is TGTGCCAGCAGTGAAAATCGTGGCTACACCTTC.

The V gene is TRBV6-1, the J gene TRBJ1-2; D not resolved. The germline V gene has CDR1 MNHNS and CDR2 SASEGT. V was pared by 4 bases and J by 10 bases, with 10 bases between. The CDR3 has 11 residues. The CDR3 DNA reads as TGTGCCAGCAGTGCTAGGTTCCTCTACACCTTC. Translation: CASSARFLYTF.

The rearrangement links TRBV19 to TRBJ1-5; TRBD1 aligns across 7 bases. This CDR3 region has 16 residues. CDR1 and CDR2 (germline): LNHDA, SQIVND (reference sequence). V gave up 4 bases and J gave up 5 bases; unmatched junction bases: 11. The CDR3 nucleotides read TGTGCCAGTAGTACCCTCCAGGGGGGTCCCTATCAGCCCCAGCATTTT. It translates to CASSTLQGGPYQPQHF.

The rearrangement links TRBV4-1 to TRBJ2-7; 10 bases map to TRBD1. This CDR3 has 15 residues. The germline CDR1 and CDR2 sequences are MGHRA and YSYEKL. Losses at the gene ends were 1 base for V and 2 bases for J; bases not matched to a gene: 2. DNA of the CDR3: TGCGCCAGCAGCCAAGGACAGGGGGCCACCTACGAGCAGTACTTC. It codes for CASSQGQGATYEQYF.

This chain connects TRBV30 to TRBJ2-3, with 7 bases aligning to TRBD2. After removal of 4 bases from V and 2 bases from J, the junction contained 12 bases not matched to a gene. CDR3 length: 16 amino acids. The germline gives CDR1 GTSNPN, CDR2 SVGIG (reference sequence). In DNA, the CDR3 is TGTGCCTGGACAATCGGGCTAGCGGCCCCCACAGATACGCAGTATTTT. Protein: CAWTIGLAAPTDTQYF.